This entry concerns a single T cell receptor beta chain. Its antigen is not known. This sample is part of a study of T cell responses to AZD1222 COVID-19 vaccine. Pooled samples include second doses given at about 4 or 12 weeks. Study-level results: Most donors were white British, females outnumbered males, and clonal diversity was possibly underestimated. A reported finding is that nearly half of spike-specific TCRs target unmutated variant regions. At baseline, just a handful of AZD1222 recipients tested seropositive.

Sequencing used immunoSEQ multiplex PCR; TCRdb keeps in-frame clones, though not all of them. The repertoire holds 140,000 to 150,000 clones, with around 92% as singletons. Germline assignment: CDR1 KGHDR and CDR2 SFDVKD. V was clipped by 4 bases and J by 6 bases, with 17 bases between them. The length of the CDR3 is 15 residues. V and J are TRBV24-1 and TRBJ1-2, with a weak D call TRBD1 (5 bases). The TCR originated in an adult who received the AZD1222 COVID-19 vaccine. Here the sequenced sample was peripheral blood, taken 28 days after the second AZD1222 dose. DNA for the CDR3: TGTGCCACCAGTGAGGGGGACTTTGGAGGAAATGGCTACACCTTC. It is translated as CATSEGDFGGNGYTF.